This T cell receptor (beta chain) originates from a study of T cell repertoires in cytomegalovirus infection. This clonotype was detected ten times or more. Its target is not known. General observations from the study: The response measured ex vivo was dominated by TCR beta clonotypes (HLA-C-restricted and CMV-specific).

TCRdb itself ran the reads through MiXCR, one entry per CDR3 protein. The table includes some 150,000 distinct CDR3 sequences, roughly 6% detected once. There are 16 residues in the CDR3. Trimming took 5 bases from V and 4 from J; bases not matched to a gene: 10. The sequenced sample consisted of PBMCs. The rearrangement uses TRBV12-3 or TRBV12-4 and TRBJ2-3, with TRBD1 matching over 9 bases. This sequence was found in a human donor in good health (CMV status not recorded). Some clones in this sample may be carry-over from other donors' samples. The CDR3 region is CASSMPSGQGPDTQYF. In DNA form, the CDR3 reads TGTGCCAGCAGTATGCCCTCGGGACAGGGCCCAGATACGCAGTATTTT.